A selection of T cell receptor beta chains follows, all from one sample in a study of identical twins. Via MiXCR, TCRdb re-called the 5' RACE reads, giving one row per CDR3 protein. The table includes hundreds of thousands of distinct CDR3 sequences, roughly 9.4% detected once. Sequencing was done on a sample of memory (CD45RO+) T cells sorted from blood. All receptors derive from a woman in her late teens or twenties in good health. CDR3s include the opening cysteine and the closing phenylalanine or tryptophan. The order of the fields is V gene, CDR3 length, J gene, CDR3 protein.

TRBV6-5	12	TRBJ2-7	CASGTSRYEQYF
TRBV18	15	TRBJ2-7	CASSLSSGRIDEQYF
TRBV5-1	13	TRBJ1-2	CASSGDPSYGYTF
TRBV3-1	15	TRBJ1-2	CASSRKTGVADGYTF
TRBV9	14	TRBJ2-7	CASSVAPSSYEQYF
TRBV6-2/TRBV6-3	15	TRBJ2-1	CASRIQGQGYNEQFF
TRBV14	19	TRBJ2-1	CASSQDPAGAPFTDNEQFF
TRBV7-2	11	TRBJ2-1	CASTVMNEQFF
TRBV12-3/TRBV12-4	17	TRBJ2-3	CASSLGSSGRAEDTQYF
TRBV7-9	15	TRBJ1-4	CASSAPGQGMEKLFF
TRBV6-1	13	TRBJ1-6	CATRGQGRSPLHF
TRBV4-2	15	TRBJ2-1	CASSQTSGSLNEQFF
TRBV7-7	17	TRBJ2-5	CASSAGLAGSMVETQYF
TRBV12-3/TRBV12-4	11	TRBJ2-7	CASSLPYEQYF
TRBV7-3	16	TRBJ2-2	CASSRNGGFNTGELFF
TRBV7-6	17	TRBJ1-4	CASSLGVGRATNEKLFF
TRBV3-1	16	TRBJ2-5	CASSRLRGGPQETQYF
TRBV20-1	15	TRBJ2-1	CSASQAAVPYNEQFF
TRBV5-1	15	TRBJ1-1	CASSLAIQARTEAFF
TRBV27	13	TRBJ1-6	CASSTGQTAPLHF
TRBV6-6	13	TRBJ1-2	CASSYDRPYGYTF
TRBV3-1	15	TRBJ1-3	CASSHFDRDGNTIYF
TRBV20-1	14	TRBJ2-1	CSATTGVTYNEQFF
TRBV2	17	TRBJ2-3	CASYGTSGRRRTDTQYF
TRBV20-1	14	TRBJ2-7	CSAKTPDSYYEQYF
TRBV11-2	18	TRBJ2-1	CASSLDLGTSGRDLEQFF
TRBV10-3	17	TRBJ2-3	CAISSTLAGDYSDTQYF
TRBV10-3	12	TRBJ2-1	CAISPTDNEQFF
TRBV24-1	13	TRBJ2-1	CATSESSYNEQFF
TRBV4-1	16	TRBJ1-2	CASSQGVRGLGGGYTF
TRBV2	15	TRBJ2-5	CASSPGTSDIETQYF
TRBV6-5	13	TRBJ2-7	CASSYALGSEQYF
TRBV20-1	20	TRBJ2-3	CSARSRDSGGGAPSTDTQYF
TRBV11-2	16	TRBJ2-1	CASSLKLGTSGNEQFF
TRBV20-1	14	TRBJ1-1	CSARDIAGNTEAFF
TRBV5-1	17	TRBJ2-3	CASSRALAGVSTDTQYF
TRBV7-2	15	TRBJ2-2	CASSLGREGSGELFF
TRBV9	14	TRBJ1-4	CASSATGGGGKLFF
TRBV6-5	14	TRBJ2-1	CASSSRQIATEQFF
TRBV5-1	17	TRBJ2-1	CASSLEPADRYYNEQFF
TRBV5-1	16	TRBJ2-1	CASSPGLAGIDNEQFF
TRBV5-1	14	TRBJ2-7	CASSWRGGEYEQYF
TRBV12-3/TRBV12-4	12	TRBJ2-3	CASSPDRVSQYF
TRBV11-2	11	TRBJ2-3	CASTRTDTQYF
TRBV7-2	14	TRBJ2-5	CASSTPPGGETQYF
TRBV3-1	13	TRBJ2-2	CASSQVWSGELFF
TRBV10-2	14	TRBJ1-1	CASSGQGGYTEAFF
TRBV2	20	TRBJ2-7	CASNHPRGQKASHLSYEQYF
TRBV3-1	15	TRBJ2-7	CASSRGQGARHEQYF
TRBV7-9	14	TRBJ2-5	CASSRGTGAETQYF